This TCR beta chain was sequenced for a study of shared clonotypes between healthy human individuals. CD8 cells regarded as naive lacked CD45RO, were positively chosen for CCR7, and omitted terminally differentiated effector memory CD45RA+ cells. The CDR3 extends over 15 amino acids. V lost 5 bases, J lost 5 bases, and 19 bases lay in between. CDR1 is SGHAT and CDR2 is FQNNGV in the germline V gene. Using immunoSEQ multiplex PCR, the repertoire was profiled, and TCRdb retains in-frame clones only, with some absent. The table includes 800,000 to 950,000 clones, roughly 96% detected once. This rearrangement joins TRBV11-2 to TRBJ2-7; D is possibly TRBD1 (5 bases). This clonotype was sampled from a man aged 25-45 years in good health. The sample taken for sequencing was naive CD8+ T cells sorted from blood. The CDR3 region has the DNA TGTGCCAGCAGCCCCGCCCTGGGGCGCTTCCACGAGCAGTACTTC. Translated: CASSPALGRFHEQYF.